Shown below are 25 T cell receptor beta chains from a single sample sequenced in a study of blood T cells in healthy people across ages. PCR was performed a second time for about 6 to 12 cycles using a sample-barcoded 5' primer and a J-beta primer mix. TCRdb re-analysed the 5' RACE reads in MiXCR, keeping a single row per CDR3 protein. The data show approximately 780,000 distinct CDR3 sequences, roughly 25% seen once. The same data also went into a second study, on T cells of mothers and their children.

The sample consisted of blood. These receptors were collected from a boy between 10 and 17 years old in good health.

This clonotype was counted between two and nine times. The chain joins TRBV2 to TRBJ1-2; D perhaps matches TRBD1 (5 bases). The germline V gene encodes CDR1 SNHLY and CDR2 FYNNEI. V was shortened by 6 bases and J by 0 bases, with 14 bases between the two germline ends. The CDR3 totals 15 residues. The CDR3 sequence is CASRVMKTANYGYTF. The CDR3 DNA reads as TGTGCCAGCAGGGTAATGAAGACAGCTAACTATGGCTACACCTTC.

The CDR3 protein is CASSWTDNYGYTF. CDR3 nucleotide sequence: TGTGCCAGCAGTTGGACTGACAACTATGGCTACACCTTC. The chain employs TRBV12-3 or TRBV12-4 and TRBJ1-2; no definite D call. With 4 bases removed from V and 2 bases from J, the gap between germline ends came to 8 bases. The CDR3 has 13 residues.

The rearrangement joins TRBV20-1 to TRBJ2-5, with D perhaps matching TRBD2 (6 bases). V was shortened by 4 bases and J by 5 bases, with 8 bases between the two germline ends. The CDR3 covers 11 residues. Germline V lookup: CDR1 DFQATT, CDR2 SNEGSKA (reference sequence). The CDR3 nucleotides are TGCAGTGCTATCCGGGGGGAGACCCAGTACTTC. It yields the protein CSAIRGETQYF.

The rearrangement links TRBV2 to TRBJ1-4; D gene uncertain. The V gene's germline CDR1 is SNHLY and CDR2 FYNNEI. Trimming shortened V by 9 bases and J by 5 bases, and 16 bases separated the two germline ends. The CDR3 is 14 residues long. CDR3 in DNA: TGTGCCAGTTTCTGGAGGGTGTCGAATGAAAAACTGTTTTTT. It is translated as CASFWRVSNEKLFF.

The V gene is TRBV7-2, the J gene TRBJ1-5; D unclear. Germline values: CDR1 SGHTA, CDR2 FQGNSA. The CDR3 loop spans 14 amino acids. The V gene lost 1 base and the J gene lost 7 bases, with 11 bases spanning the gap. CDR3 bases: TGTGCCAGCAGCTTAGACCCCACAAAGCAGCCCCAGCATTTT. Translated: CASSLDPTKQPQHF. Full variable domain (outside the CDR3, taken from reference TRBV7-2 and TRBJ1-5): GAGVSQSPSNKVTEKGKDVELRCDPISGHTALYWYRQSLGQGLEFLIYFQGNSAPDKSGLPSDRFSAERTGGSVSTLTIQRTQQEDSAVYLCASSLDPTKQPQHFGDGTRLSIL.

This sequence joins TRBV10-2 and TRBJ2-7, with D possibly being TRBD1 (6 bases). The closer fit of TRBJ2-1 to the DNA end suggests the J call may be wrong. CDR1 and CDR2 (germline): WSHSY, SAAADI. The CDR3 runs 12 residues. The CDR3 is CASKDRFNEQFF. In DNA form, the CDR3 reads TGCGCCAGCAAGGACAGATTCAATGAGCAGTTCTTC.

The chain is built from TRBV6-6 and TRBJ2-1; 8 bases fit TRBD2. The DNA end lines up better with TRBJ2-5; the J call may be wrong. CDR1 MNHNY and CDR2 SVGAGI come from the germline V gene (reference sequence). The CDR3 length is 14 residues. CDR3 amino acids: CASRAGGLGETQYF. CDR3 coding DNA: TGTGCCAGCCGCGCGGGGGGCTTGGGGGAGACCCAGTACTTC.

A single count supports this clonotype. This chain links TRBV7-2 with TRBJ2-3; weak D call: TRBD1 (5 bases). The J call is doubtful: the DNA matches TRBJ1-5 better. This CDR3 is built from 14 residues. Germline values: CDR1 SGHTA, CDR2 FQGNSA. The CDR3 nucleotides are TGTGCCAGCAGTTCTCTCCTACGGGGGGATACGCAGCATTTT. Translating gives CASSSLLRGDTQHF.

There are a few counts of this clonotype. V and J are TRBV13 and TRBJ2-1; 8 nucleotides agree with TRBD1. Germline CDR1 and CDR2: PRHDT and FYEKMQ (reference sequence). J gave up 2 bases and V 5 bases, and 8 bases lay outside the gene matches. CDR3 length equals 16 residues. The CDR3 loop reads CASSLDRGQAYNEQFF. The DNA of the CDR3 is TGTGCCAGCAGCCTCGACAGGGGCCAAGCCTACAATGAGCAGTTCTTC.

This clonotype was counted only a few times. The CDR3 coding sequence is TGCGCCAGCAGCCAAGGCGGGGGACTGGGAGAGACCCAGTACTTC. The encoded protein is CASSQGGGLGETQYF. The genes are TRBV4-1 and TRBJ2-5, with 7 bases lining up with TRBD2. This CDR3 has 15 residues. Germline CDR1 reads MGHRA; CDR2 reads YSYEKL. Trimming at V came to 1 base and at J to 4 bases, leaving 6 bases not matched to a gene.

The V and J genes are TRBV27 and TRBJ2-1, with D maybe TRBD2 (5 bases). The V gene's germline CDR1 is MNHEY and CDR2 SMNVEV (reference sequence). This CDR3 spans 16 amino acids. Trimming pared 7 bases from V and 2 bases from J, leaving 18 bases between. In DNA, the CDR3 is TGTGCCAGCACCACCTTTTTTACGGGGACCTACAATGAGCAGTTCTTC. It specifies CASTTFFTGTYNEQFF.

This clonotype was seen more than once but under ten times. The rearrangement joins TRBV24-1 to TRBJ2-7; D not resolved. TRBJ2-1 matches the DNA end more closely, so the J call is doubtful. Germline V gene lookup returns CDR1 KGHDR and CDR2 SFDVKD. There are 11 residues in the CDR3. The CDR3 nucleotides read TGTGCCACCGGCAAACGCAATGAGCAGTTCTTC. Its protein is CATGKRNEQFF.

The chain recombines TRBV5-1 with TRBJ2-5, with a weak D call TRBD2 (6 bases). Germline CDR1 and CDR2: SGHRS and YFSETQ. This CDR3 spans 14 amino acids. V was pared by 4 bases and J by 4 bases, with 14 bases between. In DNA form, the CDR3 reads TGCGCCAGCAGCCCTCGGCGACTAGGAGAGACCCAGTACTTC. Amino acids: CASSPRRLGETQYF. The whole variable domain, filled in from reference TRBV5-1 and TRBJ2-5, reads KAGVTQTPRYLIKTRGQQVTLSCSPISGHRSVSWYQQTPGQGLQFLFEYFSETQRNKGNFPGRFSGRQFSNSRSEMNVSTLELGDSALYLCASSPRRLGETQYFGPGTRLLVL.

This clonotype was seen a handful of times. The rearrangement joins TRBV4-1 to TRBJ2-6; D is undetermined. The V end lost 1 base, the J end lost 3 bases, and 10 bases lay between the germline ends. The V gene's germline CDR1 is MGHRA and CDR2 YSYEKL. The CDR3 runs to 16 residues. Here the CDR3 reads CASSQGPAGGANVLTF. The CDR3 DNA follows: TGCGCCAGCAGCCAAGGCCCGGCTGGTGGGGCCAACGTCCTGACTTTC.

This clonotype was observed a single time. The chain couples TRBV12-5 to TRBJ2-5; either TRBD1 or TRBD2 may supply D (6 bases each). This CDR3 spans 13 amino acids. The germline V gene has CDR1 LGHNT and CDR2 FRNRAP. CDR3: CAVGGLAIETQYF. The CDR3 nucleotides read TGTGCCGTAGGGGGGCTGGCCATTGAGACCCAGTACTTC.

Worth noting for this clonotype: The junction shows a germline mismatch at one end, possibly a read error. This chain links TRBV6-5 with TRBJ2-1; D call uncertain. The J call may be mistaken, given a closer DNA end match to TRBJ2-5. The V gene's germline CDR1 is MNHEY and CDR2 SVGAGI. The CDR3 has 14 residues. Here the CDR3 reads CVSSPEASQETQYF. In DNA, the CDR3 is TGTGTCAGCAGTCCTGAGGCTTCTCAAGAGACCCAGTACTTC.

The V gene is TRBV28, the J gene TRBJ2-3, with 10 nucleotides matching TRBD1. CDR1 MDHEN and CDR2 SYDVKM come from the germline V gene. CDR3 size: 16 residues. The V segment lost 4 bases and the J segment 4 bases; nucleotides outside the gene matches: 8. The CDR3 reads CASSSLTGGLADTQYF. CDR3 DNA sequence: TGTGCCAGCAGTTCCCTGACAGGGGGCTTGGCAGATACGCAGTATTTT.

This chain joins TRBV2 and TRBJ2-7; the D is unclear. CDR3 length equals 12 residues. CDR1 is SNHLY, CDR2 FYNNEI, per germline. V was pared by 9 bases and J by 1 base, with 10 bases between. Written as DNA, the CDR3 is TGTGCCAGTCGACCCTTGTCCTACGAGCAGTACTTC. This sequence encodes CASRPLSYEQYF.

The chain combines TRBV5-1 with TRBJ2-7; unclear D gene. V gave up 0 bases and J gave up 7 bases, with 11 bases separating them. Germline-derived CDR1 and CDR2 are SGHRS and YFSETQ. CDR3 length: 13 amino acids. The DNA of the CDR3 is TGCGCCAGCAGCTTGGACCCGACCGGGGAGCAGTACTTC. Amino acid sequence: CASSLDPTGEQYF.

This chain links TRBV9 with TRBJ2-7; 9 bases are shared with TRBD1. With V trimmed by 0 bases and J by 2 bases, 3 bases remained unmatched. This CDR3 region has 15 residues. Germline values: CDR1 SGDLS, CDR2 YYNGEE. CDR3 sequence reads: CASSVGTGATYEQYF. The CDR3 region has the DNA TGTGCCAGCAGCGTAGGGACAGGGGCGACCTACGAGCAGTACTTC.

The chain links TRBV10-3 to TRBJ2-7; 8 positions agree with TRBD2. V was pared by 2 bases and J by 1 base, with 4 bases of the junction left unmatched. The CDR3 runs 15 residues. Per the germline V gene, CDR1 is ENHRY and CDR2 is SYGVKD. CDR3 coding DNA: TGTGCCATCAGTGAGGGTGGCGGGGGGTCCTACGAGCAGTACTTC. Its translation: CAISEGGGGSYEQYF.

The CDR3 spells CASSEVNPGYGYTF. CDR3 bases: TGTGCCAGCAGTGAAGTAAACCCAGGGTATGGCTACACCTTC. This chain links TRBV6-1 with TRBJ1-2; possibly TRBD1 for D (5 bases). The CDR3 runs to 14 residues. From germline, CDR1 is MNHNS and CDR2 SASEGT. Trimming cost V 1 base and J 5 bases, with 11 bases left between them.

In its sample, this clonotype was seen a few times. CDR3 bases: TGTGCCAGCAGACAGGGTTTAAACTATGGCTACACCTTC. This translates into CASRQGLNYGYTF. The rearrangement links TRBV28 to TRBJ1-2; maybe TRBD1 (6 bases). The CDR3 is 13 amino acids. Trimming left V 6 bases short and J 2 bases short, with 10 bases between. Germline CDR1 and CDR2: MDHEN and SYDVKM.

CDR3 loop: CATSDPGSKRETQYF. The CDR3 DNA reads as TGTGCCACCAGTGATCCAGGATCGAAAAGGGAGACCCAGTACTTC. V gene TRBV24-1 combines with J gene TRBJ2-5, with unresolved D. V lost 3 bases and J 5 bases, leaving 15 bases between the germline ends. Germline CDR1 and CDR2: KGHDR and SFDVKD. The CDR3 runs to 15 residues.

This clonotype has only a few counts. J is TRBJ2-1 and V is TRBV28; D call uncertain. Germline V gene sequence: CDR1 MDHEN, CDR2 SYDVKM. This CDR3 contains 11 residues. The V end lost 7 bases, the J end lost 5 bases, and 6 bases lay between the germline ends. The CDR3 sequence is CASTNNNEQFF. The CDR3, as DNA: TGTGCCAGCACGAACAACAATGAGCAGTTCTTC.